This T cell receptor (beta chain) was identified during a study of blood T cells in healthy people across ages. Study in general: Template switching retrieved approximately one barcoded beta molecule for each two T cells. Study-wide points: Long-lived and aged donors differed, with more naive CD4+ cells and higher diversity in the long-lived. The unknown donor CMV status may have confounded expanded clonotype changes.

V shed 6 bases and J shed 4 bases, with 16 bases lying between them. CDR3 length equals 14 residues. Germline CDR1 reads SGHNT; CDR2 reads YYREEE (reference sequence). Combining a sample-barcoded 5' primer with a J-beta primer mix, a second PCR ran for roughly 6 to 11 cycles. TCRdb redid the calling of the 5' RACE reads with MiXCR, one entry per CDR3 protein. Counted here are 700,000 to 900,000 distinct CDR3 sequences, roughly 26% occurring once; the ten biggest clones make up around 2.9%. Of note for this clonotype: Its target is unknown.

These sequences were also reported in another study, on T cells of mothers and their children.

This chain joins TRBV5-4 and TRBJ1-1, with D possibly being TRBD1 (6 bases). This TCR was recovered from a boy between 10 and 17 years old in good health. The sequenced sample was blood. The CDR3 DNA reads TGTGCCAGCAATAAGGACAGAGGGAGCACTGAAGCTTTCTTT. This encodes CASNKDRGSTEAFF. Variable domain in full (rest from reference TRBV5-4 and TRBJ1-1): ETGVTQSPTHLIKTRGQQVTLRCSSQSGHNTVSWYQQALGQGPQFIFQYYREEENGRGNFPPRFSGLQFPNYSSELNVNALELDDSALYLCASNKDRGSTEAFFGQGTRLTVV.